This TCR beta chain derives from a study of radiotherapy plus CTLA-4 blockade in lung cancer. Sequenced by immunoSEQ multiplex PCR; TCRdb stores in-frame clones only, minus some. The sample consists of 90,000 or so clones, about 80% of them appearing once. The CDR3 loop spans 16 amino acids. Trimming removed 0 bases at V and 7 bases at J, with 13 bases between. CDR1 is SNHLY, CDR2 FYNNEI, per germline. The sample consisted of peripheral blood, taken from a patient treated with radiotherapy plus ipilimumab. The source of this sequence is a human donor with non-small cell lung cancer who had stable disease on radiotherapy plus ipilimumab. The chain employs TRBV2 and TRBJ1-6; TRBD1 might be the D (5 bases). This chain's CDR3 is CASSEASPQGNSPLHF. As DNA, the CDR3 is TGTGCCAGCAGTGAAGCCTCGCCCCAGGGAAATTCACCCCTCCACTTT.